A single sample is the source of the 14 T cell receptor beta chains below, sequenced in a study of T cell responses to AZD1222 COVID-19 vaccine. Using immunoSEQ multiplex PCR, the repertoire was profiled, and TCRdb retains in-frame clones only, with some absent. Of about 150,000 clones detected, 92% appear once; the ten largest clones hold approximately 2%. The input for sequencing was peripheral blood, taken on day 0 of AZD1222 vaccination. The receptors here all came from an adult in good health.

The chain is built from TRBV3-1 (or the pseudogene TRBV3-2) and TRBJ2-1; D might be TRBD1 (7 bases). There are 15 residues in the CDR3. Deletions cut 6 bases from V and 8 bases from J, with 20 bases between. Germline loops: CDR1 LGHDT, CDR2 YNNKEL (reference sequence). The CDR3 bases are TGTGCCAGCAGGCTTCAGGGGGGAACGGGCTATGAGCAGTTCTTC. Residues: CASRLQGGTGYEQFF.

This CDR3 is CASSGVDGYTF. As DNA, the CDR3 is TGTGCCAGCAGCGGGGTGGACGGCTACACCTTC. This rearrangement joins TRBV5-4 to TRBJ1-2, with D unclear. Per the germline V gene, CDR1 is SGHNT and CDR2 is YYREEE (reference sequence). The CDR3 is 11 residues long. V lost 4 bases to trimming and J lost 8 bases, with 9 bases between them.

The chain is built from TRBV10-3 and TRBJ2-1; 8 bases line up with TRBD2. CDR3 size: 17 residues. Per germline, CDR1 ENHRY and CDR2 SYGVKD. V trimming: 3 bases; J trimming: 3 bases; junction bases outside the gene matches: 10. CDR3: CAISDLAGGLLYNEQFF. Written as DNA, the CDR3 is TGTGCCATCAGTGATTTGGCGGGGGGCCTTCTCTACAATGAGCAGTTCTTC.

V usage is TRBV18 and J usage is TRBJ1-2, with D tentatively TRBD1 (5 bases). V was clipped by 5 bases and J by 4 bases, with 11 bases between them. This CDR3 has 13 residues. The germline V gene encodes CDR1 KGHSH and CDR2 LQKENI. For the CDR3, the DNA is TGTGCCAGCTCAACGGACACAACCTATGGCTACACCTTC. Encoded protein: CASSTDTTYGYTF.

V is TRBV19 and J is TRBJ1-3; D unresolved. The V gene lost 5 bases and the J gene lost 3 bases, with 11 bases spanning the gap. Germline CDR1 and CDR2: LNHDA and SQIVND (reference sequence). The CDR3 has 14 amino acids. CDR3 residues: CASSLQSFGNTIYF. The CDR3 DNA reads TGTGCCAGTAGTCTTCAGTCCTTTGGAAACACCATATATTTT.

The chain employs TRBV5-1 and TRBJ2-2; a weak D match, TRBD1 (6 bases). The length of the CDR3 is 15 residues. V lost 4 bases and J lost 0, with 10 bases in between. Germline V lookup: CDR1 SGHRS, CDR2 YFSETQ. This CDR3 is CASSAGDTNTGELFF. For the CDR3, the DNA is TGCGCCAGCAGCGCAGGGGATACGAACACCGGGGAGCTGTTTTTT.

V usage is TRBV7-9 and J usage is TRBJ2-7; 8 bases are a match to TRBD1. The CDR3 totals 15 residues. V gave up 0 bases and J gave up 2 bases; unmatched junction bases: 3. Germline-derived CDR1 and CDR2 are SEHNR and FQNEAQ (reference sequence). The CDR3 region has the DNA TGTGCCAGCAGCTTAGCGTGGACAGGGACCTACGAGCAGTACTTC. This gives the protein CASSLAWTGTYEQYF.

This rearrangement joins TRBV5-1 to TRBJ1-2; weak D call: TRBD1 (5 bases). CDR3 length: 17 amino acids. Looked up from germline, CDR1 is SGHRS and CDR2 is YFSETQ. V gave up 0 bases and J gave up 4 bases, with 19 bases separating them. This CDR3 is CASSLGLGTARTYGYTF. DNA of the CDR3: TGCGCCAGCAGCTTGGGCCTCGGGACCGCCCGTACCTATGGCTACACCTTC.

The CDR3: CASSLKGTSGSYNEQFF. CDR3 sequence (DNA): TGTGCCAGCAGCCTTAAAGGGACTAGCGGGTCCTACAATGAGCAGTTCTTC. This sequence joins TRBV7-8 and TRBJ2-1; 12 bases agree with TRBD2. The ends lost 5 bases at V and 1 base at J; junction bases unmatched: 6. In germline, CDR1 is SGHVS, CDR2 FQNEAQ. The CDR3 has 17 residues.

CDR3 bases: TGCGCCAGCAGCCCATCACGCTGGGCTGGCTACACCTTC. This encodes CASSPSRWAGYTF. The chain is built from TRBV4-3 and TRBJ1-2, with D unclear. V gave up 4 bases and J gave up 7 bases, with 13 bases separating them. CDR3 size: 13 residues. Germline V CDR1 and CDR2: LGHNA, YSLEER.

The rearrangement joins TRBV11-3 to TRBJ2-1; TRBD2 matches 10 bases. With 3 bases clipped from V and 6 bases from J, the junction kept 8 bases outside the gene matches. The CDR3 is 16 residues long. Germline values: CDR1 SGHNT, CDR2 YENEEA. CDR3 in DNA: TGTGCCAGCAGCTTGGCTGCTAGCGGGGGTTCCAATGAGCAGTTCTTC. It encodes CASSLAASGGSNEQFF.

This chain links TRBV9 with TRBJ1-1; D is unresolved. The CDR3 covers 13 residues. V shed 3 bases and J shed 0 bases, with 6 bases lying between them. Germline-derived CDR1 and CDR2 are SGDLS and YYNGEE. CDR3 sequence: CASSEQVNTEAFF. In nucleotides, the CDR3 is TGTGCCAGCAGCGAGCAGGTGAACACTGAAGCTTTCTTT.

The chain joins TRBV6-5 to TRBJ1-5; D ambiguous. The germline gives CDR1 MNHEY, CDR2 SVGAGI. Trimming left V 0 bases short and J 3 bases short, with 6 bases between. The CDR3 loop spans 14 amino acids. CDR3 loop: CASSYSSSNQPQHF. The CDR3 DNA is TGTGCCAGCAGTTACTCCAGCTCCAATCAGCCCCAGCATTTT.

DNA of the CDR3: TGTGCCACCTTGGCGGGGGGGCCAGATACGCAGTATTTT. Its protein is CATLAGGPDTQYF. The gene calls are TRBV10-3 and TRBJ2-3; 9 bases agree with TRBD2. Trimming removed 10 bases from V and 4 bases from J; junction bases left unmatched: 6. The CDR3 has 13 residues. CDR1 is ENHRY and CDR2 is SYGVKD in the germline V gene.